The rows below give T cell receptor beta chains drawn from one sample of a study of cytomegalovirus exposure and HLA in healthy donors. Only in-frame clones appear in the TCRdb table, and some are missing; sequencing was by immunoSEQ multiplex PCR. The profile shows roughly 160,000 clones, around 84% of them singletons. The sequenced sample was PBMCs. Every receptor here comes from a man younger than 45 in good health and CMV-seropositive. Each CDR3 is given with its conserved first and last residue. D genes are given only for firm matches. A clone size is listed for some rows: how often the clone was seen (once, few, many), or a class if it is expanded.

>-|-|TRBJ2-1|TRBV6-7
CASSYTRFRDCSFF
TGTGCCAGCAGTTACACCCGATTCCGGGACTGCTCGTTCTTC
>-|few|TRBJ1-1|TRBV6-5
CASSYQGLNTEAFF
TGTGCCAGCAGTTATCAGGGTTTAAACACTGAAGCTTTCTTT
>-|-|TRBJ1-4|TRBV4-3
CASSQDNRAGTLFF
TGCGCCAGCAGCCAAGATAACAGGGCGGGCACTCTGTTTTTT
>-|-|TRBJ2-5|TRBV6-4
CASSASPEETQYF
TGTGCCAGCAGTGCCTCCCCGGAAGAGACCCAGTACTTC
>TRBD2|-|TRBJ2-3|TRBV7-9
CASSLDPSGRADTQYF
TGTGCCAGCAGCTTAGATCCTAGCGGGAGGGCAGATACGCAGTATTTT
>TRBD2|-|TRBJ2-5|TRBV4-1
CASSQDRGGWEGTQYF
TGCGCCAGCAGCCAAGATCGAGGAGGGTGGGAGGGGACCCAGTACTTC
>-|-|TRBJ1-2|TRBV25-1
CASSASGSEPNYGYTF
TGTGCCAGCAGTGCCTCAGGGTCTGAACCTAACTATGGCTACACCTTC
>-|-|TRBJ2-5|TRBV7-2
CASSFPSRGETQYF
TGTGCCAGCAGCTTTCCTTCCCGAGGGGAGACCCAGTACTTC
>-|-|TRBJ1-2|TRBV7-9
CASTVGSAQGSPRGYTF
TGTGCCAGCACCGTCGGGTCTGCACAGGGAAGCCCGCGGGGCTACACCTTC
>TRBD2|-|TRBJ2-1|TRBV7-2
CASNRGSGTGNEQFF
TGTGCCAGCAACCGAGGTAGCGGGACGGGCAATGAGCAGTTCTTC
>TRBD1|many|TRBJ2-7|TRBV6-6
CASSYSVQGAPYEQYF
TGTGCCAGCAGTTACTCGGTACAGGGGGCTCCCTACGAGCAGTACTTC
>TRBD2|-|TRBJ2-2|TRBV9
CASSVDPGTSGSAGGELFF
TGTGCCAGCAGCGTGGACCCTGGGACTAGCGGGAGTGCAGGCGGGGAGCTGTTTTTT
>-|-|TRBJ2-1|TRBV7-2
CASSHYPKEQFF
TGTGCCAGCAGCCACTATCCCAAGGAGCAGTTCTTC
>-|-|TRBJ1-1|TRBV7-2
CASSRRDTEAFF
TGTGCCAGCAGCCGGAGAGACACTGAAGCTTTCTTT
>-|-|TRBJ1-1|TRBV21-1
CATRTGRNTEAFF
TGTGCCACGAGGACAGGCCGGAACACTGAAGCTTTCTTT
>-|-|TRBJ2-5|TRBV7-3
CASSLTPLSGETQYF
TGTGCCAGCAGCTTAACCCCCCTAAGCGGAGAGACCCAGTACTTC
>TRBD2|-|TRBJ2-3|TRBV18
CASSPPSGNLDTQYF
TGTGCCAGCTCACCACCTAGCGGGAATCTGGATACGCAGTATTTT
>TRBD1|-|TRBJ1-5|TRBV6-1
CASRGTARQPQHF
TGTGCCAGCAGGGGGACAGCGAGACAGCCCCAGCATTTT
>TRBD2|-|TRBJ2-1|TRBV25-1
CASTLGLAENNEQFF
TGTGCCAGCACCCTCGGACTAGCGGAAAACAATGAGCAGTTCTTC
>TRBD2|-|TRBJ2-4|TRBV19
CASSLQGTSGAGAKNIQYF
TGTGCCAGTAGTCTTCAAGGGACTAGCGGAGCGGGAGCCAAAAACATTCAGTACTTC
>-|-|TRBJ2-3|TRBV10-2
CASSELNRGGEDTQYF
TGCGCCAGCAGTGAGCTCAACAGGGGGGGGGAAGATACGCAGTATTTT
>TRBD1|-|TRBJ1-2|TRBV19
CASSPRTGYGYTF
TGTGCCAGTAGTCCCCGGACAGGCTATGGCTACACCTTC
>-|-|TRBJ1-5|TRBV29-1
CSVNEGASNQPQHF
TGCAGCGTTAATGAAGGAGCGAGCAATCAGCCCCAGCATTTT
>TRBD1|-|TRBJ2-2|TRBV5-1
CASSTDRAETGELFF
TGCGCCAGCAGCACCGACAGGGCCGAAACCGGGGAGCTGTTTTTT
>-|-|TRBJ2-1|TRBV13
CASSPLLQSSYNEQFF
TGTGCCAGCAGCCCACTACTTCAGAGCTCCTACAATGAGCAGTTCTTC
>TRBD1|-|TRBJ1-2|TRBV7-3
CASSYGTGDYGYTF
TGTGCCAGCAGCTACGGGACAGGGGACTATGGCTACACCTTC
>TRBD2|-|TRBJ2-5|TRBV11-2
CASSGGSGGQETQYF
TGTGCCAGCAGCGGGGGTAGCGGGGGGCAAGAGACCCAGTACTTC
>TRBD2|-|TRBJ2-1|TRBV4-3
CASSQDPLAGGPLNYNEQFF
TGCGCCAGCAGCCAAGATCCGCTAGCGGGAGGGCCATTAAACTACAATGAGCAGTTCTTC
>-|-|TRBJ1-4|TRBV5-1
CASSSAAWGGEKLFF
TGCGCCAGCAGCTCGGCTGCCTGGGGAGGGGAAAAACTGTTTTTT
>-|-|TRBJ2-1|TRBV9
CASSVSEDSGNEQFF
TGTGCCAGCAGCGTGAGCGAGGACAGTGGGAATGAGCAGTTCTTC
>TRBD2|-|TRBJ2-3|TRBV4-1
CASSYPGRESTDTQYF
TGCGCCAGCAGCTACCCGGGGCGGGAGAGCACAGATACGCAGTATTTT
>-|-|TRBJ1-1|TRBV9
CASSVGQYTEAFF
TGTGCCAGCAGCGTAGGACAGTACACTGAAGCTTTCTTT